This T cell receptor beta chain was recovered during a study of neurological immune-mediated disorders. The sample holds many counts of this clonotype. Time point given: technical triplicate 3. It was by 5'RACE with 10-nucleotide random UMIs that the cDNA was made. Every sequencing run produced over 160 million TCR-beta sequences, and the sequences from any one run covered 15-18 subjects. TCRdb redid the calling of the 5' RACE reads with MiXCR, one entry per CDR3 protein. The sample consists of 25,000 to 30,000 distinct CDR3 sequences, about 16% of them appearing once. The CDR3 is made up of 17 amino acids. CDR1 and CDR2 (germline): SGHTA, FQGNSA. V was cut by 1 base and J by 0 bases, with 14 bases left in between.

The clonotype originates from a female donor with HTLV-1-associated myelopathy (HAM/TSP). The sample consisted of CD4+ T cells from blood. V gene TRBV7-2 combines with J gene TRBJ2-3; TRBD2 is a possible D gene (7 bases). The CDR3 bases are TGTGCCAGCAGCTTAGTCGGGGGGCCATCTAGCACAGATACGCAGTATTTT. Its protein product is CASSLVGGPSSTDTQYF.